The 7 T cell receptor beta chains listed next were all sequenced from one sample in a study of beta chain features in type 1 diabetes. These TCRs' antigens remain unknown. Overall study results and limits: Type 1 diabetes patients showed a moderate but significant shortening of TCRB CDR3s in all four CD4+ subsets.

Expressed TCRB transcripts were sequenced because the isolated RNA had all been reverse transcribed beforehand. The table came from immunoSEQ multiplex PCR; TCRdb's copy has only in-frame clones and leaves some out. The data show some 660,000 clones, more than 13% seen once. Material: naive CD4+ T cells from blood. These TCRs come from a man younger than 35 with type 1 diabetes.

The chain uses TRBV30 and TRBJ1-2; 7 bases map to TRBD1. CDR1 is GTSNPN and CDR2 is SVGIG in the germline V gene (reference sequence). Germline trimming cut 2 bases from V and 8 bases from J; bases unmatched to any gene: 8. This CDR3 is 13 amino acids long. This CDR3 reads CAWSYRGTEGYTF. CDR3 DNA: TGTGCCTGGAGTTATCGGGGGACAGAGGGCTACACCTTC. Filled out from reference TRBV30 and TRBJ1-2, the complete variable domain reads SQTIHQWPATLVQPVGSPLSLECTVEGTSNPNLYWYRQAAGRGLQLLFYSVGIGQISSEVPQNLSASRPQDRQFILSSKKLLLSDSGFYLCAWSYRGTEGYTFGSGTRLTVV.

In this sample, this clone turned up a few times. The rearrangement links TRBV29-1 to TRBJ1-1; D gene uncertain. Germline assignment: CDR1 SQVTM and CDR2 ANQGSEA. The CDR3 is 14 amino acids. V lost 6 bases, J lost 5 bases, and 19 bases lay in between. In DNA form, the CDR3 reads TGCAGCGTCGGCCACGGACGGGGTGGGACTGAAGCTTTCTTT. Translation gives CSVGHGRGGTEAFF.

The V gene is TRBV7-8, the J gene TRBJ1-2, with D perhaps matching TRBD1 (6 bases). There are 14 residues in the CDR3. Germline CDR1 SGHVS, CDR2 FQNEAQ. V was clipped by 1 base and J by 5 bases, with 11 bases between them. The CDR3 loop reads CASSLDPGAYGYTF. DNA of the CDR3: TGTGCCAGCAGCTTAGACCCGGGGGCATATGGCTACACCTTC.

This chain connects TRBV29-1 to TRBJ1-2; no reliable D call. CDR1 and CDR2 from the germline V gene are SQVTM and ANQGSEA. The CDR3 consists of 12 residues. Trimming removed 5 bases from V and 1 base from J, with 8 bases in between. The chain's CDR3 is CSVPSSNYGYTF. DNA for the CDR3: TGCAGCGTTCCCTCTAGTAACTATGGCTACACCTTC.

This clone turned up a few times. This chain links TRBV6-5 with TRBJ2-3; TRBD1 agrees at 9 bases. The germline CDR1 and CDR2 sequences are MNHEY and SVGAGI. This CDR3 is 15 amino acids long. The V and J ends lost 2 bases and 3 bases, in that order; junction bases with no gene match: 3. The CDR3 DNA reads as TGTGCCAGCAGTTACGGGGGACAGGGAACAGATACGCAGTATTTT. Translated, it gives CASSYGGQGTDTQYF.

This clone turned up a few times. The chain recombines TRBV6-5 with TRBJ1-2, with 7 bases matching TRBD1. Germline CDR1 reads MNHEY; CDR2 reads SVGAGI. V trimming: 7 bases; J trimming: 7 bases; junction bases outside the gene matches: 6. This CDR3 spans 12 amino acids. The CDR3 reads CASTQGVAGYTF. CDR3 sequence (DNA): TGTGCCAGCACCCAGGGGGTTGCTGGCTACACCTTC.

This clone turned up a few times. The chain is built from TRBV6-5 and TRBJ1-1, with 7 bases that match TRBD1. This CDR3 contains 14 residues. The V gene end was trimmed by 6 bases and the J gene end by 1 base; junction bases not matched to a gene: 5. The germline V gene encodes CDR1 MNHEY and CDR2 SVGAGI. CDR3 nucleotides: TGTGCCAGCAGCACAGGGGCGGAGAACACTGAAGCTTTCTTT. This sequence encodes CASSTGAENTEAFF.